The source of this T cell receptor beta chain is a study of blood T cell repertoires in COVID-19. Authors' methods: Nucleated cell number was recorded as an estimate derived from reference gene primer amplification. The table came from immunoSEQ multiplex PCR; TCRdb's copy has only in-frame clones and leaves some out. V and J calls and clone size are those listed in that table; D and trimming were worked out from the DNA. The sample carries 90,000 to 110,000 clones, around 82% recorded once. Germline CDR1 is LNHDA and CDR2 is SQIVND (reference sequence). V gave up 2 bases and J gave up 6 bases, with 13 bases separating them. The CDR3 covers 14 residues.

This sequence originates from a woman in her forties or fifties with acute or convalescent COVID-19. The rearrangement links TRBV19 to TRBJ1-1; D might be TRBD1 (5 bases). The sample comprised peripheral blood. CDR3 coding DNA: TGTGCCAGTAGTATAATCCCCGGGGGTGCTGAAGCTTTCTTT. It codes for CASSIIPGGAEAFF.